This T cell receptor beta chain was recorded in a study of T cells in Graves' hyperthyroidism and ophthalmopathy. Findings and caveats of the study: The blood repertoire included most of the expanded thyroid clonotypes above 0.001. Separating ophthalmopathy from stable hyperthyroidism was achieved by a 13 V-J model. The model identified upcoming ophthalmopathy a median 6.5 months ahead of onset.

Amplification of TCR beta CDR3 regions was performed using RNA transcripts as template. The TCR CDR3 was amplified in a first-round RT-PCR using the HTBI primer set. A single record per CDR3 protein comes from TCRdb applying MiXCR to the multiplex PCR reads. This sample yields 540,000 or so distinct CDR3 sequences, of which 46% are seen a single time; around 20% belongs to the top ten. Many counts were recorded for this clonotype. Its target is unknown. Trimming removed 2 bases from V and 7 bases from J, with 11 bases in between. This CDR3 is built from 12 residues. CDR1 and CDR2 (germline): DFQATT, SNEGSKA (reference sequence).

Input material: peripheral blood or thyroid tissue (not recorded which). The chain is built from TRBV20-1 and TRBJ1-1, with D possibly being TRBD1 (5 bases). This clonotype was sampled from an adult woman with Graves' disease, either hyperthyroidism or ophthalmopathy (not recorded which). In DNA, the CDR3 is TGCAGTGCTAGAAAGGGGAGTTTTGAAGCTTTCTTT. Amino acid sequence: CSARKGSFEAFF.